This T cell receptor beta chain was captured by sequencing in a study of regulatory T cells in long-lasting Graves disease. At the level of the study: Graves' disease counted as persistent after over 5 years of antithyroid drugs with positive TSH receptor antibodies. Study results and limitations: There was favoring of TRBV28, TRBJ1-2 and TRBJ2-5 in persistent disease.

Trimming shortened V by 5 bases and J by 7 bases, and 5 bases separated the two germline ends. This CDR3 is 10 amino acids long. The germline gives CDR1 SEHNR, CDR2 FQNEAQ (reference sequence). The TCR beta library used iRepertoire HTBI primers with Arm-PCR amplification of CDR3. MiXCR, run by TCRdb on the multiplex PCR reads, gives a single entry per CDR3 protein. The sample lists over 350,000 distinct CDR3 sequences; around 20% were seen once. Time point specified: persistent/refractory GD, antithyroid drugs over 5 years with positive TRAb. PBMC-extracted RNA yielded the TCR library. Doctors identified Graves' disease using the American Thyroid Association guidelines. This clonotype was counted a few times. The antigen is unknown.

The rearrangement links TRBV7-9 to TRBJ1-1; D gene unclear. The sample consisted of peripheral blood mononuclear cells (PBMCs), taken when the disease was refractory, from a patient treated with antithyroid drugs. This clonotype originated in a female donor with Graves disease. CDR3 DNA sequence: TGTGCCAGCAGCCACAGTGAAGCTTTCTTT. It specifies CASSHSEAFF.